This T cell receptor (beta chain) was sequenced during a study of blood T cell repertoires in COVID-19. Study background: Donors in the United States, Italy and Spain gave samples during acute or convalescent COVID-19.

Original data processing: Nucleated cell number was recorded as an estimate derived from reference gene primer amplification. Clones were read by immunoSEQ multiplex PCR, and TCRdb kept only the in-frame ones, dropping some. V, J and clone size were drawn from that table, and D and trimming were deduced from the DNA. Counted here are hundreds of thousands of clones, about 88% occurring once; the ten biggest clones make up roughly 1.7%. V was shortened by 4 bases and J by 4 bases, with 8 bases between the two germline ends. The CDR3 runs 13 residues. Germline CDR1 is SQVTM and CDR2 is ANQGSEA. Residents of 24 US areas, aged about 18 to 89 years, made up the participants.

This chain uses TRBV29-1 with TRBJ1-6; no definite D call. This clonotype originated in a woman aged 50 to 60 who had recovered from COVID-19. The sample was PBMCs or T cells enriched from blood (not recorded which). The CDR3 region is CSVAEGYNSPLHF. CDR3 in DNA: TGCAGCGTTGCCGAGGGTTATAATTCACCCCTCCACTTT.